Listed below are T cell receptor beta chains from one sample, sequenced in a study of cytomegalovirus exposure and HLA in healthy donors. Assay used: immunoSEQ multiplex PCR; TCRdb lists only in-frame clones, some missing. The data contain around 100,000 clones, 70% of them seen just once; the ten biggest clones take up approximately 11%. Source material: PBMCs. The source of these receptors is a man aged 40-49 years in good health and CMV-seropositive. CDR3s include the opening cysteine and the closing phenylalanine or tryptophan. A D gene is named only where the DNA matches it firmly. Clone size is shown for a subset of rows, as once, few, many or a class of expanded clone.

TRBJ1-1,TRBV5-4,18,few,NA,CASSTHSGLFLSNTEAFF,TGTGCCAGCAGCACCCACTCGGGTCTGTTCCTTTCGAACACTGAAGCTTTCTTT
TRBJ1-5,TRBV5-1,15,NA,TRBD1,CASTMTGGEGQPQHF,TGCGCCAGCACCATGACAGGGGGTGAGGGTCAGCCCCAGCATTTT
TRBJ1-5,TRBV19,15,NA,NA,CASSIEPGLNQPQHF,TGTGCCAGTAGTATAGAGCCAGGGCTCAATCAGCCCCAGCATTTT
TRBJ1-5,TRBV19,13,few,NA,CASSGALNQPQHF,TGTGCCAGTAGTGGGGCCCTAAATCAGCCCCAGCATTTT
TRBJ1-1,TRBV11-2,12,few,NA,CASSLDGAEAFF,TGTGCCAGCAGCTTAGATGGAGCTGAAGCTTTCTTT
TRBJ2-7,TRBV19,12,NA,TRBD2,CASSPIGREQYF,TGTGCCAGTAGTCCGATCGGGAGGGAGCAGTACTTC
TRBJ2-1,TRBV5-4,14,few,TRBD2,CASSPGLAVDEQFF,TGTGCCAGCAGCCCGGGACTAGCGGTAGATGAGCAGTTCTTC
TRBJ2-7,TRBV14,13,NA,NA,CASRWRGPYEQYF,TGTGCCAGCCGTTGGAGGGGGCCCTACGAGCAGTACTTC
TRBJ1-4,TRBV19,13,few,TRBD1,CATGGTGAEKLFF,TGTGCCACAGGTGGGACAGGGGCTGAAAAACTGTTTTTT
TRBJ2-7,TRBV5-4,15,few,NA,CASSLPSDRSHEQYF,TGTGCCAGCAGCCTCCCTAGCGATCGGTCCCACGAGCAGTACTTC
TRBJ2-1,TRBV7-6,11,NA,NA,CASSLTYEQFF,TGTGCCAGCAGTCTTACTTATGAGCAGTTCTTC